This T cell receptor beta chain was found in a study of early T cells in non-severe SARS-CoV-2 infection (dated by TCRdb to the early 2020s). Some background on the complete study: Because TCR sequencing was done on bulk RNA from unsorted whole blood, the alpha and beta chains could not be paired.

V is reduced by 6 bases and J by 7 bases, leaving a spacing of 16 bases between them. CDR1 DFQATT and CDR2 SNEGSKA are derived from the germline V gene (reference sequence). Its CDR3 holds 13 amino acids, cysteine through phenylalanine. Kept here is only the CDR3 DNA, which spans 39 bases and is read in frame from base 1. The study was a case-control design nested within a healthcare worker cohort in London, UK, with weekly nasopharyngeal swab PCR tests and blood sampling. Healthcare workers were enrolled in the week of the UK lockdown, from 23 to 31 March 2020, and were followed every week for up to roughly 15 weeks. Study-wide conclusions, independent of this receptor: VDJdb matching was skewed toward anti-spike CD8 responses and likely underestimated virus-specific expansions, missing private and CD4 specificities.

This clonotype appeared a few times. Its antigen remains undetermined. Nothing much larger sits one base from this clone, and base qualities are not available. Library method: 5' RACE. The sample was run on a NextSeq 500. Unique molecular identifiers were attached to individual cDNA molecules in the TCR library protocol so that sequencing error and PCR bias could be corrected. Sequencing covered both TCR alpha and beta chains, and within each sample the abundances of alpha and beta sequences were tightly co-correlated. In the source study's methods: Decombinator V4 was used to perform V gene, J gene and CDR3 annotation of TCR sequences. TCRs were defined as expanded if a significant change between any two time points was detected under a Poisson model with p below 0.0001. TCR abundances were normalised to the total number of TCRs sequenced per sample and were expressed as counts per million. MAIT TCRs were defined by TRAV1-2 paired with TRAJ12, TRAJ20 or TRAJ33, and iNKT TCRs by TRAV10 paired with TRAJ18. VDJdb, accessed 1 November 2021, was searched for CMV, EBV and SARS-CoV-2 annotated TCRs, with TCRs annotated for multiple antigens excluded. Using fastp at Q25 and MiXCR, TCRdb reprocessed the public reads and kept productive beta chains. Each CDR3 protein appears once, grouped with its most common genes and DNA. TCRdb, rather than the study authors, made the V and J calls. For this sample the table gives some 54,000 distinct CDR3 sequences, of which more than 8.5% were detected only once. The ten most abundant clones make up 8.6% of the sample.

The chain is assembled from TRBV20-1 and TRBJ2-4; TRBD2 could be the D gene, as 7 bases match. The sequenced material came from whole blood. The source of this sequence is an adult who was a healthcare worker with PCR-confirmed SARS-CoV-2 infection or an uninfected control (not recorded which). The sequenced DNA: TGCAGTGCCGAGGGGGGGATCGGGAACATTCAGTACTTC. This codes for CSAEGGIGNIQYF.